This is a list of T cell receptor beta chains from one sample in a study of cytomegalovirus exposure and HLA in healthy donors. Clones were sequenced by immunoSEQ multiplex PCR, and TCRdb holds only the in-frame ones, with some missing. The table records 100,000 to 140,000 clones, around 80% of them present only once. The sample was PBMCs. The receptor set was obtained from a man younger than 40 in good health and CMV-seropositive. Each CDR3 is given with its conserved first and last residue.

CDR3 protein: CSSTSGRESSYNEQFF
J gene: TRBJ2-1
V gene: TRBV7-9

CDR3 protein: CASSNSRPTDTQYF
J gene: TRBJ2-3
V gene: TRBV6-5

CDR3 protein: CASSGWAGDQPQHF
J gene: TRBJ1-5
V gene: TRBV2

CDR3 protein: CASSLRGQGTQHF
J gene: TRBJ1-5
V gene: TRBV27

CDR3 protein: CASSTQQGTEAFF
J gene: TRBJ1-1
V gene: TRBV19

CDR3 protein: CASSRTGFGQPQHF
J gene: TRBJ1-5
V gene: TRBV11-3

CDR3 protein: CASSYNRDPYEQYF
J gene: TRBJ2-7
V gene: TRBV6-9

CDR3 protein: CASSQDSSSGGAKNEQFF
J gene: TRBJ2-1
V gene: TRBV5-5

CDR3 protein: CASGYDIPSYNEQFF
J gene: TRBJ2-1
V gene: TRBV19

CDR3 protein: CASSVAAGGPTGELFF
J gene: TRBJ2-2
V gene: TRBV9

CDR3 protein: CASSKEWNSLSDTEAFF
J gene: TRBJ1-1
V gene: TRBV21-1

CDR3 protein: CASSQVVEGSQYF
J gene: TRBJ2-4
V gene: TRBV14

CDR3 protein: CAWSVSGSNQPQHF
J gene: TRBJ1-5
V gene: TRBV30

CDR3 protein: CASLISGGAYEQYF
J gene: TRBJ2-7
V gene: TRBV6-1

CDR3 protein: CASSMTSTEAFF
J gene: TRBJ1-1
V gene: TRBV6-6

CDR3 protein: CASSLVAQGAYYGYTF
J gene: TRBJ1-2
V gene: TRBV5-1

CDR3 protein: CASSFWEGRTGELFF
J gene: TRBJ2-2
V gene: TRBV5-1

CDR3 protein: CSVAGTTFSNEQFF
J gene: TRBJ2-1
V gene: TRBV29-1

CDR3 protein: CASSWGRTGEGETQYF
J gene: TRBJ2-5
V gene: TRBV7-9

CDR3 protein: CAIRGQGEEGYTF
J gene: TRBJ1-2
V gene: TRBV10-3

CDR3 protein: CASSLPYSSYEQYF
J gene: TRBJ2-7
V gene: TRBV7-9

CDR3 protein: CATAGGGTYEQYF
J gene: TRBJ2-7
V gene: TRBV15

CDR3 protein: CASGTPGQPSSETGNTIYF
J gene: TRBJ1-3
V gene: TRBV12-5

CDR3 protein: CASSEQLAGRNEQYF
J gene: TRBJ2-7
V gene: TRBV11-2

CDR3 protein: CAWRGFLVSSYNSPLHF
J gene: TRBJ1-6
V gene: TRBV30

CDR3 protein: CASSINPQSLPTEAFF
J gene: TRBJ1-1
V gene: TRBV19

CDR3 protein: CAISARGHDGETQYF
J gene: TRBJ2-5
V gene: TRBV10-3

CDR3 protein: CASSPRTGIAKNIQYF
J gene: TRBJ2-4
V gene: TRBV5-1

CDR3 protein: CASSASGGASYNEQFF
J gene: TRBJ2-1
V gene: TRBV6-1

CDR3 protein: CASSRRGGAEAFF
J gene: TRBJ1-1
V gene: TRBV27

CDR3 protein: CSSSDRQGVRYEQYF
J gene: TRBJ2-7
V gene: TRBV7-9

CDR3 protein: CASSQGAGAFF
J gene: TRBJ1-1
V gene: TRBV5-1

CDR3 protein: CASSLGQGAFDNSPLHF
J gene: TRBJ1-6
V gene: TRBV5-4

CDR3 protein: CASSGTRRQSWTQYF
J gene: TRBJ2-3
V gene: TRBV11-2

CDR3 protein: CASSRQGGYEQYF
J gene: TRBJ2-7
V gene: TRBV5-1

CDR3 protein: CASSLEGQGVMNYGYTF
J gene: TRBJ1-2
V gene: TRBV7-8

CDR3 protein: CASSLDQSGEYEQYF
J gene: TRBJ2-7
V gene: TRBV11-3

CDR3 protein: CASSPPRGWPTDTQYF
J gene: TRBJ2-3
V gene: TRBV18

CDR3 protein: CASSLDTRSPLHF
J gene: TRBJ1-6
V gene: TRBV11-1

CDR3 protein: CASSYSLLETQYF
J gene: TRBJ2-5
V gene: TRBV6-5

CDR3 protein: CASSYAGRSSYEQYF
J gene: TRBJ2-7
V gene: TRBV6-5

CDR3 protein: CASSPPGLAGGKNIQYF
J gene: TRBJ2-4
V gene: TRBV18

CDR3 protein: CASSARDRGLRNGYTF
J gene: TRBJ1-2
V gene: TRBV9

CDR3 protein: CASSEVWSRGGIGDTQYF
J gene: TRBJ2-3
V gene: TRBV6-1

CDR3 protein: CASSLGAASVTYEQYF
J gene: TRBJ2-7
V gene: TRBV6-5

CDR3 protein: CASSVGPGLAGSYEQYF
J gene: TRBJ2-7
V gene: TRBV9

CDR3 protein: CASSEHRGVGDTQYF
J gene: TRBJ2-3
V gene: TRBV2

CDR3 protein: CASSLGVGYGYTF
J gene: TRBJ1-2
V gene: TRBV5-5

CDR3 protein: CATSRDGGALAKNSQYF
J gene: TRBJ2-4
V gene: TRBV15

CDR3 protein: CASSGTIEQFF
J gene: TRBJ2-1
V gene: TRBV2

CDR3 protein: CASSLEGTEYNEQFF
J gene: TRBJ2-1
V gene: TRBV11-3